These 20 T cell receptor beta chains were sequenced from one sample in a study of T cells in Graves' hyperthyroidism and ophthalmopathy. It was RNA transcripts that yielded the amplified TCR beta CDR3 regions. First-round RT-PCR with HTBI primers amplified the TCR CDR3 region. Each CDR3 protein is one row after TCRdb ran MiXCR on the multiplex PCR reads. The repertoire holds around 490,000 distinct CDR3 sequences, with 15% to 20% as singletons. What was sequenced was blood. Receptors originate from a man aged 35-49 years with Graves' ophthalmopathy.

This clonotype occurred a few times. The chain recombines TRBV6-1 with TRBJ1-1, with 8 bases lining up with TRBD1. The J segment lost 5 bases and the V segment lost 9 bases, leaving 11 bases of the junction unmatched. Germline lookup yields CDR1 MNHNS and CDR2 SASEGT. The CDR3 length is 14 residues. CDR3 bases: TGTGCCAGTCGACAGGGGCTTGGAACAACTGAAGCTTTCTTT. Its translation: CASRQGLGTTEAFF.

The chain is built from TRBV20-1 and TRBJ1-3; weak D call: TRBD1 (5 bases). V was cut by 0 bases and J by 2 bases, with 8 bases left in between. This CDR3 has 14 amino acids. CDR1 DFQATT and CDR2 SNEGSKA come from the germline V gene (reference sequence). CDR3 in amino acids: CSAREGATGNTIYF. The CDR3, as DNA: TGCAGTGCTAGAGAAGGGGCTACTGGAAACACCATATATTTT.

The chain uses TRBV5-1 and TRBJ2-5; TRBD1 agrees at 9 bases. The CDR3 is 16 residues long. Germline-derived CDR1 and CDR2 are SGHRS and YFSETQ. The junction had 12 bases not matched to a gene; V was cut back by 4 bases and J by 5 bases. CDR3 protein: CASSTTGGAGGETQYF. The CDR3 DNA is TGCGCCAGCAGCACCACAGGGGGCGCTGGGGGCGAGACCCAGTACTTC. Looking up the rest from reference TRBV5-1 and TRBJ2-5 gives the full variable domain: KAGVTQTPRYLIKTRGQQVTLSCSPISGHRSVSWYQQTPGQGLQFLFEYFSETQRNKGNFPGRFSGRQFSNSRSEMNVSTLELGDSALYLCASSTTGGAGGETQYFGPGTRLLVL.

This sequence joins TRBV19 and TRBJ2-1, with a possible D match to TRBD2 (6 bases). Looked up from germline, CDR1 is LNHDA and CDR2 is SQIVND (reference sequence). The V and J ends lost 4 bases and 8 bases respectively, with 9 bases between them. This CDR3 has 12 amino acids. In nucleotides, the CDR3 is TGTGCCAGTAGTACTAGCGTTCATGAGCAGTTCTTC. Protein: CASSTSVHEQFF.

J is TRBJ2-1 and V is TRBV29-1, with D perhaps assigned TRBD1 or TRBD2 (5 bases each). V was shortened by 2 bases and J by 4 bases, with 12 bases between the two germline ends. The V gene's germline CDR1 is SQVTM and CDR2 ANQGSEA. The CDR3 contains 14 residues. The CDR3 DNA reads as TGCAGCGTTGAACGAGGGGACCGGTACAATGAGCAGTTCTTC. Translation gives CSVERGDRYNEQFF.

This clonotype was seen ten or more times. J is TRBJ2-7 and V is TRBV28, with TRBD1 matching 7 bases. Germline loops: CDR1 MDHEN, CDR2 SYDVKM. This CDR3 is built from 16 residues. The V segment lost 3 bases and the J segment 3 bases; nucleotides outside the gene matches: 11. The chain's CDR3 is CASSFRRDRGHYEQYF. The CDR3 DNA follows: TGTGCCAGCAGTTTCCGACGGGACAGAGGCCACTACGAGCAGTACTTC.

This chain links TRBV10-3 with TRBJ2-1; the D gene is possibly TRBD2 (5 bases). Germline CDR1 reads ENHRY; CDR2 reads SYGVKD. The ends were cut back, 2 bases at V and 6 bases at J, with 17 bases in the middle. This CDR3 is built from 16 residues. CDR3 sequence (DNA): TGTGCCATCAGTGAGGGATCTAGACTAACTGGCAATGAGCAGTTCTTC. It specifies CAISEGSRLTGNEQFF.

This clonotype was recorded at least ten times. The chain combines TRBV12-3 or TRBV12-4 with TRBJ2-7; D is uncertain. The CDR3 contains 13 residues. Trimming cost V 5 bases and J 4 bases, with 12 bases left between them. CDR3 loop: CASSLRTEYEQYF. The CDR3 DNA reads TGTGCCAGCAGTCTTCGTACAGAGTACGAGCAGTACTTC.

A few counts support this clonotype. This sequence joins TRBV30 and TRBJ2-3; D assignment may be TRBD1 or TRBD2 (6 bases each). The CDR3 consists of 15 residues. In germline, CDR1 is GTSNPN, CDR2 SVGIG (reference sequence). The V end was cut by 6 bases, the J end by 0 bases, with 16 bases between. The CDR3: CACNPRGGSTDTQYF. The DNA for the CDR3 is TGTGCCTGTAATCCCAGGGGAGGAAGCACAGATACGCAGTATTTT. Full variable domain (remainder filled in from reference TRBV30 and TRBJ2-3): SQTIHQWPATLVQPVGSPLSLECTVEGTSNPNLYWYRQAAGRGLQLLFYSVGIGQISSEVPQNLSASRPQDRQFILSSKKLLLSDSGFYLCACNPRGGSTDTQYFGPGTRLTVL.

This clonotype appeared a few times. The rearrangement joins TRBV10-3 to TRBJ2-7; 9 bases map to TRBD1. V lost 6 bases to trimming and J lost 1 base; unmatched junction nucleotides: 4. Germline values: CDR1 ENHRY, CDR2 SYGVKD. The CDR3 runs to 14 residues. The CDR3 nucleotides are TGTGCCATCAGATCCGGGACAGGGTCCTACGAGCAGTACTTC. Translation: CAIRSGTGSYEQYF.

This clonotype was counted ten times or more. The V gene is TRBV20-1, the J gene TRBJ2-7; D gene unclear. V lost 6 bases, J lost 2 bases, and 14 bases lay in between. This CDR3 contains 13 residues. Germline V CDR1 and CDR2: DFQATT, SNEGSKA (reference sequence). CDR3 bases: TGCAGTGCGCGCCGGGCCGCAACCTACGAGCAGTACTTC. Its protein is CSARRAATYEQYF.

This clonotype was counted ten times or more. CDR3 nucleotides: TGTGCCAGCAGTTTCAGGACACAGAACACTGAAGCTTTCTTT. This gives the protein CASSFRTQNTEAFF. This chain links TRBV12-3 or TRBV12-4 with TRBJ1-1; a weak D match, TRBD1 (5 bases). The ends were cut back, 3 bases at V and 1 base at J, with 9 bases in the middle. There are 14 residues in the CDR3.

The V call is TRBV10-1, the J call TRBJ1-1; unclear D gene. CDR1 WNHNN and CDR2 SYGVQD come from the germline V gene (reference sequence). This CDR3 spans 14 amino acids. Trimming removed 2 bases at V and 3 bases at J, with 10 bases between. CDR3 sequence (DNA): TGCGCCAGCAGTGAGCCCACGAGGGACACTGAAGCTTTCTTT. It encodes CASSEPTRDTEAFF.

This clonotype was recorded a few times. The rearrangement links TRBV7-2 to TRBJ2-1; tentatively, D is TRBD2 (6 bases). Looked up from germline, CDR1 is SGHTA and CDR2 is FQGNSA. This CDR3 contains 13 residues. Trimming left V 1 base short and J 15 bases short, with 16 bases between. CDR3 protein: CASSLDSAGTRFF. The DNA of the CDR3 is TGTGCCAGCAGCTTAGATTCGGCGGGGACCCGGTTCTTC. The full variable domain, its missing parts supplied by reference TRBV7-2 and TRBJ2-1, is GAGVSQSPSNKVTEKGKDVELRCDPISGHTALYWYRQSLGQGLEFLIYFQGNSAPDKSGLPSDRFSAERTGGSVSTLTIQRTQQEDSAVYLCASSLDSAGTRFFGPGTRLTVL.

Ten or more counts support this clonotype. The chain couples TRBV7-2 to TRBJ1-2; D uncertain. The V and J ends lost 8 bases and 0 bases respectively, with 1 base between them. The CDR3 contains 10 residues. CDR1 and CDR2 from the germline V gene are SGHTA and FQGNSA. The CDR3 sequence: CASANYGYTF. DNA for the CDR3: TGTGCCAGCGCTAACTATGGCTACACCTTC.

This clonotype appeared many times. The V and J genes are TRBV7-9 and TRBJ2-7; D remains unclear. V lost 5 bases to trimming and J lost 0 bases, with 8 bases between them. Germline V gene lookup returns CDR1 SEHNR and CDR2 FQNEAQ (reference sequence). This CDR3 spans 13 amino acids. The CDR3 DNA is TGTGCCAGCAGCCTAGGGTTCTCCTACGAGCAGTACTTC. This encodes CASSLGFSYEQYF.

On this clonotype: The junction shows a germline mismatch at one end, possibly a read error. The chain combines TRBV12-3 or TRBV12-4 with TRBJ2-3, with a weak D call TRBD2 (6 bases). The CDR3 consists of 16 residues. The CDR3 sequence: CASSAKGRGTTNTQYF. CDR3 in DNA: TGTGCCAGCAGCGCGAAGGGTCGGGGGACCACAAATACGCAGTATTTT.

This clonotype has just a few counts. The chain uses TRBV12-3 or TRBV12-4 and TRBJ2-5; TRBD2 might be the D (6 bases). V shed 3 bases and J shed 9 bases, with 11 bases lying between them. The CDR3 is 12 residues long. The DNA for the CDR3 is TGTGCCAGCAGTTTTCTTGGCGGGGCCCAGTACTTC. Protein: CASSFLGGAQYF.

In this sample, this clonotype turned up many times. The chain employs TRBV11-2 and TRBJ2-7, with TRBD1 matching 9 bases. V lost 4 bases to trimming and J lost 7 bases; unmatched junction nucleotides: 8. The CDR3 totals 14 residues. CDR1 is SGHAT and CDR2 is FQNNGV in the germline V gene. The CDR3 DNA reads TGTGCCAGCAGCTGGGACAGGGTTGTAGGGGAGCAGTACTTC. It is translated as CASSWDRVVGEQYF. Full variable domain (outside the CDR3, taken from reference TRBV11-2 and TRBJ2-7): EAGVAQSPRYKIIEKRQSVAFWCNPISGHATLYWYQQILGQGPKLLIQFQNNGVVDDSQLPKDRFSAERLKGVDSTLKIQPAKLEDSAVYLCASSWDRVVGEQYFGPGTRLTVT.

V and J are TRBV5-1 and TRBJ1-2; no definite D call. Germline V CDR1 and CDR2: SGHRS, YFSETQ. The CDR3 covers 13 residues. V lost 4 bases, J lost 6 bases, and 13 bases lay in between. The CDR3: CASSPPLEDGYTF. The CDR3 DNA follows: TGCGCCAGCAGCCCCCCTCTTGAGGATGGCTACACCTTC. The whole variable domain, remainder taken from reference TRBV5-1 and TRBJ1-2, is KAGVTQTPRYLIKTRGQQVTLSCSPISGHRSVSWYQQTPGQGLQFLFEYFSETQRNKGNFPGRFSGRQFSNSRSEMNVSTLELGDSALYLCASSPPLEDGYTFGSGTRLTVV.